Below, 18 T cell receptor beta chains from the same sample are listed, as sequenced in a study of blood T cell repertoires in COVID-19. The protocol was immunoSEQ multiplex PCR, while the TCRdb copy is restricted to in-frame clones and leaves out a portion. The sample has some 150,000 clones, around 84% seen once. Source material: peripheral blood. These receptors were taken from a woman in her sixties or seventies with acute or convalescent COVID-19.

This chain links TRBV12-3 or TRBV12-4 with TRBJ2-2, with D uncertain. The CDR3 length is 13 residues. The V and J ends lost 6 bases and 1 base respectively, with 6 bases between them. CDR3 in DNA: TGTGCCAGCAGCAACAGGAACACCGGGGAGCTGTTTTTT. This translates into CASSNRNTGELFF.

V is TRBV7-8 and J is TRBJ2-5; 11 bases map to TRBD2. Per the germline V gene, CDR1 is SGHVS and CDR2 is FQNEAQ. Trimming at V came to 5 bases and at J to 4 bases, leaving 15 bases not matched to a gene. The CDR3 length is 18 residues. In nucleotides, the CDR3 is TGTGCCAGCAGCCCCGGAGATCTAGCGGGGGGATTTGGAGAGACCCAGTACTTC. Translation: CASSPGDLAGGFGETQYF.

V and J are TRBV6-5 and TRBJ2-5; 9 bases are a match to TRBD2. The CDR3 totals 15 residues. Unmatched junction bases numbered 10, after V lost 6 bases and J lost 5 bases. Per the germline V gene, CDR1 is MNHEY and CDR2 is SVGAGI. The CDR3 loop is CASSWAPSGAETQYF. CDR3 DNA: TGTGCCAGCAGCTGGGCCCCTAGCGGGGCGGAGACCCAGTACTTC.

The rearrangement uses TRBV9 and TRBJ2-7, with 8 nucleotides matching TRBD1. Germline V gives CDR1 SGDLS, CDR2 YYNGEE. The J segment lost 0 bases and the V segment lost 0 bases, leaving 5 bases of the junction unmatched. The length of the CDR3 is 16 residues. CDR3 region: CASSVDPTGGSYEQYF. As DNA, the CDR3 is TGTGCCAGCAGCGTAGACCCCACAGGGGGCTCCTACGAGCAGTACTTC.

The chain joins TRBV5-1 to TRBJ2-1, with 13 bases lining up with TRBD2. This CDR3 is 15 amino acids long. The ends lost 4 bases at V and 7 bases at J; junction bases unmatched: 5. The germline V gene encodes CDR1 SGHRS and CDR2 YFSETQ. The DNA of the CDR3 is TGCGCCAGCAGCCCGGGACTAGCGGGGAAAAATGAGCAGTTCTTC. This encodes CASSPGLAGKNEQFF.

The V and J genes are TRBV30 and TRBJ1-6; D gene uncertain. Trimming removed 3 bases at V and 7 bases at J, with 13 bases between. CDR3 length equals 14 residues. The germline V gene has CDR1 GTSNPN and CDR2 SVGIG (reference sequence). CDR3 in amino acids: CAWRARSGNSPLHF. CDR3 DNA sequence: TGTGCCTGGAGGGCCCGATCTGGCAATTCACCCCTCCACTTT.

The V call is TRBV5-4, the J call TRBJ1-1; 7 bases fit TRBD1. From germline, CDR1 is SGHNT and CDR2 YYREEE (reference sequence). J lost 1 base, V lost 3 bases, and 3 bases had no gene match. The CDR3 sequence is 14 residues long. CDR3: CASSWGTANTEAFF. DNA for the CDR3: TGTGCCAGCAGCTGGGGGACAGCGAACACTGAAGCTTTCTTT.

The rearrangement links TRBV19 to TRBJ1-2; possibly TRBD1 for D (6 bases). The CDR3 loop spans 15 amino acids. Germline V gene lookup returns CDR1 LNHDA and CDR2 SQIVND (reference sequence). Trimming pared 6 bases from V and 2 bases from J, leaving 16 bases between. The CDR3 DNA sequence: TGTGCCAGTAGCCCACCAGGGGCCGCCAACTATGGCTACACCTTC. Its protein product is CASSPPGAANYGYTF.

This chain links TRBV6-5 with TRBJ2-2; maybe TRBD2 (6 bases). V lost 6 bases to trimming and J lost 4 bases, with 9 bases between them. The CDR3 length is 13 residues. Looked up from germline, CDR1 is MNHEY and CDR2 is SVGAGI. The CDR3: CASRLGGTGELFF. The DNA for the CDR3 is TGTGCCAGCAGGCTCGGGGGCACCGGGGAGCTGTTTTTT.

The V and J genes are TRBV27 and TRBJ1-2, with D maybe TRBD1 (5 bases). CDR1 is MNHEY, CDR2 SMNVEV, per germline (reference sequence). Between the trimmed V and J ends, which lost 3 bases and 5 bases, there was a span of 16 bases. This CDR3 is 15 amino acids long. The DNA of the CDR3 is TGTGCCAGCAGTTTTAGAAAGGGAGGGGTTTATGGCTACACCTTC. Encoded protein: CASSFRKGGVYGYTF.

This clone was detected only a few times. The chain employs TRBV15 and TRBJ1-1; no firm D call. V lost 2 bases, J lost 2 bases, and 9 bases lay in between. Germline V lookup: CDR1 LNHNV, CDR2 YYDKDF (reference sequence). CDR3 length: 14 amino acids. CDR3 loop: CATSRRTHNTEAFF. CDR3 in DNA: TGTGCCACCAGCAGAAGAACACATAACACTGAAGCTTTCTTT.

The V and J genes are TRBV2 and TRBJ2-7; TRBD2 aligns across 10 bases. Germline loops: CDR1 SNHLY, CDR2 FYNNEI. With 10 bases clipped from V and 2 bases from J, the junction kept 5 bases outside the gene matches. The CDR3 has 13 amino acids. CDR3 DNA sequence: TGTGCCACCGAGCGGGGGGGTACCTACGAGCAGTACTTC. Translating it yields CATERGGTYEQYF.

This clone was recorded once. The rearrangement uses TRBV19 and TRBJ2-1, with TRBD2 matching over 8 bases. V lost 5 bases, J lost 4 bases, and 1 base stayed unmatched. The CDR3 length is 13 residues. Germline-derived CDR1 and CDR2 are LNHDA and SQIVND (reference sequence). For the CDR3, the DNA is TGTGCCAGTAGTGGGACTAGTTACAATGAGCAGTTCTTC. Residues: CASSGTSYNEQFF.

The rearrangement uses TRBV27 and TRBJ2-7, with TRBD1 matching 11 bases. This CDR3 region has 15 residues. CDR1 and CDR2 (germline): MNHEY, SMNVEV (reference sequence). After removal of 5 bases from V and 3 bases from J, the junction contained 6 bases not matched to a gene. This chain's CDR3 is CASSAPGQGGYEQYF. For the CDR3, the DNA is TGTGCCAGCAGTGCCCCGGGACAGGGGGGCTACGAGCAGTACTTC.

This clone was recorded only once. CDR3 nucleotide sequence: TGTGCCAGCAGTTTAGTATCCTCTAGCACAGATACGCAGTATTTT. It yields the protein CASSLVSSSTDTQYF. This chain joins TRBV27 and TRBJ2-3; D call uncertain. Germline V gene lookup returns CDR1 MNHEY and CDR2 SMNVEV (reference sequence). V dropped 2 bases and J dropped 0 bases, with 9 bases sitting between them. CDR3 length equals 15 residues.

To note about this clone: At one end the junction does not follow the germline gene, possibly because of a read error. This chain uses TRBV5-4 with TRBJ2-1; 8 nucleotides agree with TRBD1. The CDR3 is made up of 15 amino acids. CDR1 SGHNT and CDR2 YYREEE come from the germline V gene (reference sequence). CDR3 loop: CASSLARGQYNEQFF. The CDR3 region has the DNA TGTGCCAGCAGTTTGGCCAGGGGGCAATACAATGAGCAGTTCTTC.

The rearrangement joins TRBV2 to TRBJ1-5; D possibly corresponds to TRBD1 (5 bases). There are 15 residues in the CDR3. V lost 6 bases and J 3 bases, leaving 15 bases between the germline ends. CDR1 is SNHLY, CDR2 FYNNEI, per germline. The DNA of the CDR3 is TGTGCCAGCAGCCCCCTCGGGGGGATCAATCAGCCCCAGCATTTT. Amino acid sequence: CASSPLGGINQPQHF.

The rearrangement uses TRBV6-6 and TRBJ2-2, with D unresolved. CDR1 is MNHNY and CDR2 is SVGAGI in the germline V gene (reference sequence). The CDR3 spans 12 residues. Trimming stripped 6 bases from V and 7 bases from J, with 9 bases between. CDR3 region: CASRLAVGELFF. CDR3 DNA sequence: TGTGCCAGCAGATTAGCAGTCGGGGAGCTGTTTTTT.